Listed below are T cell receptor beta chains from one sample, sequenced in a study of blood T cell repertoires in COVID-19. Method: immunoSEQ multiplex PCR; TCRdb's copy keeps in-frame clones and lacks some. The data contain more than 200,000 clones, roughly 80% of them singletons. Sequencing was done on a sample of peripheral blood. These receptors all stem from a woman older than 75 with acute or convalescent COVID-19. The CDR3 runs from the conserved cysteine through the conserved F or W. Each record gives: J gene, clone size, V gene, CDR3 protein. The size field is filled for only some rows; it gives once, few, many or a size class.

J gene: TRBJ2-3
clone size: .
V gene: TRBV9
CDR3 protein: CASSSSTPSTDTQYF

J gene: TRBJ2-7
clone size: .
V gene: TRBV7-2
CDR3 protein: CASSPGTSGAISYEQYF

J gene: TRBJ1-1
clone size: .
V gene: TRBV21-1
CDR3 protein: CASSQGMTEAFF

J gene: TRBJ2-1
clone size: .
V gene: TRBV27
CDR3 protein: CASSLRRSPFDNEQFF

J gene: TRBJ2-1
clone size: .
V gene: TRBV11-3
CDR3 protein: CASSWSQGSEQFF

J gene: TRBJ2-3
clone size: .
V gene: TRBV18
CDR3 protein: CASSPGTSGSTDTQYF

J gene: TRBJ2-5
clone size: .
V gene: TRBV7-8
CDR3 protein: CASSKPRSGYQETQYF

J gene: TRBJ2-7
clone size: .
V gene: TRBV25-1
CDR3 protein: CASSGAGLYEQYF

J gene: TRBJ2-3
clone size: .
V gene: TRBV5-1
CDR3 protein: CASSLAQASLGTDTQYF

J gene: TRBJ2-2
clone size: many
V gene: TRBV27
CDR3 protein: CASRQTSYTGELFF